This T cell receptor (beta chain) was found in a study of T cell repertoires in cytomegalovirus infection. Study information: Public TCR beta signature analysis indicated the presence of both CMV infection and matching HLA type.

This clonotype was counted only a few times. The antigen remains unidentified. TCRdb independently ran MiXCR on the reads; one entry per CDR3 protein. The sample has more than 150,000 distinct CDR3 sequences, 28% seen once; the top ten hold about 31%. Study findings and constraints: Cumulative public TCR beta family frequency identified CMV carriers with the relevant HLA. The ex vivo response was dominated by HLA-C-restricted CMV-specific TCR beta clonotypes.

The sample was PBMCs. This clonotype originated in a human donor in good health (CMV status not recorded). Some clones in this sample may be carry-over from other donors' samples.

CDR3 sequence (DNA): TGTGCCAGCAGTTTCGGGGGGCGAAATGAGCAGTTCTTC. This encodes CASSFGGRNEQFF. The chain has TRBV6-2 or TRBV6-3 and TRBJ2-1; D might be TRBD2 (7 bases). The germline CDR1 and CDR2 sequences are MNHEY and SVGEGT. The CDR3 covers 13 residues. Trimming cost V 4 bases and J 7 bases, with 11 bases left between them.